These 8 T cell receptor beta chains were all obtained from the same sample, sequenced in a study of T-cell memory formation after mild COVID-19. TCRdb independently ran MiXCR on the 5' RACE reads; one entry per CDR3 protein. The table lists around 200,000 distinct CDR3 sequences, around a sixth of them singletons. Sequencing input: PBMCs or a T cell subset sorted from them (not recorded which). These TCRs come from a man aged 18 to 30 who had mild COVID-19 (a few samples of this study predate the infection). Cell type and time point are not known.

This clonotype was seen more than once but under ten times. The V call is TRBV7-9, the J call TRBJ1-1, with 7 bases that match TRBD1. Germline trimming cut 5 bases from V and 1 base from J; bases unmatched to any gene: 13. Germline CDR1 reads SEHNR; CDR2 reads FQNEAQ (reference sequence). The CDR3 loop spans 17 amino acids. This chain's CDR3 is CASSPRGGARRNTEAFF. CDR3 nucleotides: TGTGCCAGCAGCCCTAGAGGGGGCGCAAGGCGGAACACTGAAGCTTTCTTT.

This clonotype has only a few counts. The chain couples TRBV20-1 to TRBJ2-7; D perhaps matches TRBD2 (6 bases). CDR1 and CDR2 (germline): DFQATT, SNEGSKA (reference sequence). The CDR3 covers 12 residues. The ends were cut back, 1 base at V and 2 bases at J, with 6 bases in the middle. DNA of the CDR3: TGCAGTGCTAGAGGACTAGCCTACGAGCAGTACTTC. It is translated as CSARGLAYEQYF.

The rearrangement uses TRBV5-1 and TRBJ2-3; no clear D. Deletions cut 6 bases from V and 0 bases from J, with 11 bases between. This CDR3 region has 14 residues. Germline assignment: CDR1 SGHRS and CDR2 YFSETQ. Written as DNA, the CDR3 is TGCGCCAGCATGTCGGAACCCAGCACAGATACGCAGTATTTT. Translating it yields CASMSEPSTDTQYF.

There are a few counts of this clonotype. A read error may produce the germline difference seen at one junction end. The chain combines TRBV20-1 with TRBJ1-1; D gene uncertain. Germline V gives CDR1 DFQATT, CDR2 SNEGSKA (reference sequence). The CDR3 runs 9 residues. The CDR3 nucleotides are TGCAGTGCTAAATTGGCCAGTGCTTTT. It yields the protein CSAKLASAF.

This clonotype was seen only a few times. V is TRBV5-1 and J is TRBJ2-5; the D gene is possibly TRBD2 (6 bases). The CDR3 is 12 residues long. V gave up 6 bases and J gave up 2 bases, with 8 bases separating them. The germline CDR1 and CDR2 sequences are SGHRS and YFSETQ. The CDR3 reads CASNGGQETQYF. CDR3 nucleotide sequence: TGCGCCAGCAATGGAGGGCAAGAGACCCAGTACTTC.

The rearrangement uses TRBV28 and TRBJ2-2; D might be TRBD1 or TRBD2, each matching 5 bases. V was pared by 5 bases and J by 6 bases, with 13 bases between. CDR3 size: 14 residues. The germline gives CDR1 MDHEN, CDR2 SYDVKM. The CDR3 reads CASSPPGHAGELFF. DNA for the CDR3: TGTGCCAGCAGTCCACCGGGGCATGCCGGGGAGCTGTTTTTT.

There are many counts of this clonotype. V and J are TRBV7-9 and TRBJ2-5; D remains ambiguous. The CDR3 is made up of 13 amino acids. Germline V gives CDR1 SEHNR, CDR2 FQNEAQ (reference sequence). V dropped 3 bases and J dropped 4 bases, with 9 bases sitting between them. The CDR3 coding sequence is TGTGCCAGCAGCTTGGTAGCCCGAGAGACCCAGTACTTC. This sequence encodes CASSLVARETQYF.

This clonotype was observed a handful of times. The genes are TRBV4-1 and TRBJ1-1; 11 nucleotides align to TRBD1. This CDR3 is built from 16 residues. Germline V CDR1 and CDR2: MGHRA, YSYEKL. V lost 3 bases and J lost 1; bases outside the gene matches: 4. The CDR3 region has the DNA TGCGCCAGCAGCCAGAGGACAGGGGGCCGGAACACTGAAGCTTTCTTT. It is translated as CASSQRTGGRNTEAFF.